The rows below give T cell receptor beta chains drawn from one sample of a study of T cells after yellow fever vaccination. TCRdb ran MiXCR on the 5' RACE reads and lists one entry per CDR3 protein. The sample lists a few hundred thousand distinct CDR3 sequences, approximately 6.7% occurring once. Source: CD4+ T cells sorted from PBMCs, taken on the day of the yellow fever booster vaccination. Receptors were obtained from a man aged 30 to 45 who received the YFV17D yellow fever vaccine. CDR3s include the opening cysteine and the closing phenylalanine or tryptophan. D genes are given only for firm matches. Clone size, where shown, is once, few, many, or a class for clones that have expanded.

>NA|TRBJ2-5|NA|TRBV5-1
TGCGCCAGCAGCTTGGGGACAGATTGGGGGAGAGAGACCCAGTACTTC
CASSLGTDWGRETQYF
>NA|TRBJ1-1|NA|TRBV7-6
TGTGCCAGCAGCCGACGCGACGGAGGATACCCGAACACTGAAGCTTTCTTT
CASSRRDGGYPNTEAFF
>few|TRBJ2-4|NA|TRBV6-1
TGTGCCAGCAGTCCACCTCCTCAAGCTACCGCCTGGATAAACATTCAGTACTTC
CASSPPPQATAWINIQYF
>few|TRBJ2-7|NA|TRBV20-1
TGCAGTGCTAGAGACCAGCGACAGCTTTTCAACGAGCAGTACTTC
CSARDQRQLFNEQYF
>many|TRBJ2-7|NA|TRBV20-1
TGCAGTGCTAGCAGGACAATCTACGAGCAGTACTTC
CSASRTIYEQYF
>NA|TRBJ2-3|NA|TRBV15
TGTGCCACCAGCAGAGATGGGCGGGACACAGATACGCAGTATTTT
CATSRDGRDTDTQYF
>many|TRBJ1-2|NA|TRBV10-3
TGTGCCATCAGTGAATCGGATAACTATGGCTACACCTTC
CAISESDNYGYTF
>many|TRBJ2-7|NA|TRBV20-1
TGCAGTGCTAGAGTCTTCTACGCAGACGAGCAGTACTTC
CSARVFYADEQYF
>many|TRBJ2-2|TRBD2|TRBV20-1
TGCAGTGCTAGAGGCGGGAGCACCGGGGAGCTGTTTTTT
CSARGGSTGELFF
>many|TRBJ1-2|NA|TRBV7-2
TGTGCCAGCAGCGGTATCCGTACACGGTCTATTAATGGCTACACCTTC
CASSGIRTRSINGYTF
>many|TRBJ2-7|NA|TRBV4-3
TGCGCCAGCAGCCAAGAAGATGGCGGGATAAGGGAGCAGTACTTC
CASSQEDGGIREQYF
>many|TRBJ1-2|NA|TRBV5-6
TGTGCCAGCAGGGGGGTCCCCTATGGCTACACCTTC
CASRGVPYGYTF
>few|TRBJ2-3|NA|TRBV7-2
TGTGCCAGCAGCTCAATCCCTATCACAGATACGCAGTATTTT
CASSSIPITDTQYF
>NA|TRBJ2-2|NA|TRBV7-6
TGTGCCAGCAGACAACAGGGATCCACCGGGGAGCTGTTTTTT
CASRQQGSTGELFF
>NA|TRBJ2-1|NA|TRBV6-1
TGTGCCAGTTGGAGTCTCTACAATGAGCAGTTCTTC
CASWSLYNEQFF
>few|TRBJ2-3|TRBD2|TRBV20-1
TGCAGTGCCGGGGGGTTCACAGATACGCAGTATTTT
CSAGGFTDTQYF
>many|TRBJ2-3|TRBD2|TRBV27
TGTGCCACCAGACTAGCGGGAGACGATACGCAGTATTTT
CATRLAGDDTQYF
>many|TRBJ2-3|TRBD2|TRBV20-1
TGCAGTGCAGTAGGACAGGGTCGGCTAGCGGGAGCGATTGGCACAGATACGCAGTATTTT
CSAVGQGRLAGAIGTDTQYF
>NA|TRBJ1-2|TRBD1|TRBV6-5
TGTGCCAGCAGGCCCGATCTACAGGGGGCGCGGTATGGCTACACCTTC
CASRPDLQGARYGYTF
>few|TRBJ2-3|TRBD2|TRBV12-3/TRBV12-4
TGTGCCAGCAGACGACTCGGGACTAGCGGGAGCACAGATACGCAGTATTTT
CASRRLGTSGSTDTQYF
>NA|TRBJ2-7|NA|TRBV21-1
TGTGCCAGCAGCGCAATTCGGACAGGGAGCTCCTACGAGCAGTACTTC
CASSAIRTGSSYEQYF
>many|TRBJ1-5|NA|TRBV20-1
TGCAGTGCTAAAGGAAATAGCAATCAGCCCCAGCATTTT
CSAKGNSNQPQHF
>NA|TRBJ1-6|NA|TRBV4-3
TGCGCCAGCAGCCAAGATCTGAGCGGAAATAATTCACCCCTCCACTTT
CASSQDLSGNNSPLHF
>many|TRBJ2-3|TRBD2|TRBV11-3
TGTGCCAGCAGCTGCCCGGCGGGGGTTAAAGATACGCAGTATTTT
CASSCPAGVKDTQYF
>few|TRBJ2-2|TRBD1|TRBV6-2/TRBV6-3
TGTGCCAGCAGACTTAACAGGGGAACCGGGGAGCTGTTTTTT
CASRLNRGTGELFF
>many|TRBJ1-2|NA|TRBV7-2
TGTGCCAGCAGTCTACAGGGAAACGGCTACACCTTC
CASSLQGNGYTF
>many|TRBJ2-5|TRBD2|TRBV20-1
TGCAGTGCTAGAGAGGAACTAGCGGAACAAGAGACCCAGTACTTC
CSAREELAEQETQYF
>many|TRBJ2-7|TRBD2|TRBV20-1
TGCAGTGCTAGCCCTAGCGGGAGGGCCCAGACTGGGACCTACGAGCAGTACTTC
CSASPSGRAQTGTYEQYF